This T cell receptor beta chain emerged from a study of neurological immune-mediated disorders. This CDR3 has 17 residues. Germline values: CDR1 DFQATT, CDR2 SNEGSKA (reference sequence). With V trimmed by 3 bases and J by 4 bases, 11 bases remained unmatched. This clonotype was observed many times. Antigen: not known. Study-wide findings and caveats: Levels of TCR clonal expansion peaked in HTLV-1-associated myelopathy and reached their lowest in multiple sclerosis, under those of healthy controls.

Described time point: technical triplicate 1. Unsorted libraries were derived from 2 million PBMCs stored at -80 C. 5'RACE employing 10-nucleotide random UMIs yielded the cDNA. Each CDR3 protein gets one entry after TCRdb re-called the 5' RACE reads with MiXCR. The sample lists about 38,000 distinct CDR3 sequences; over 8.5% were seen once. The chain carries TRBV20-1 and TRBJ2-3, with TRBD2 matching over 12 bases. The specimen was PBMCs. The receptor comes from a man in his sixties with HTLV-1-associated myelopathy (HAM/TSP). CDR3 in amino acids: CSASVPSGRVYSDTQYF. CDR3 coding DNA: TGCAGTGCTAGCGTCCCTAGCGGGAGGGTGTATTCAGATACGCAGTATTTT.